Listed below are T cell receptor beta chains from one sample, sequenced in a study of blood T cell repertoires in COVID-19. Assay: immunoSEQ multiplex PCR; the TCRdb copy retains only in-frame clones and omits some. The table has 140,000 to 150,000 clones, roughly four fifths seen once. The sample taken for sequencing was peripheral blood. The receptor source for this set is a human donor with acute or convalescent COVID-19. The donor label of this sample is uncertain. Each CDR3 is given with its conserved first and last residue. Fields, in order: D gene, CDR3 length, clone size, V gene, J gene, CDR3 DNA, CDR3 protein. D genes are given only for firm matches. Size tells how often a clone was seen (once, few, many) or the class of an expanded clone, and some rows leave it out.

d_gene: NA; len: 15; abundance: NA; v_gene: TRBV19; j_gene: TRBJ1-1; CDR3nt: TGTGCCACCCATCGGGGAGCCGAACGATACACTGAAGCTTTCTTT; CDR3aa: CATHRGAERYTEAFF
d_gene: NA; len: 15; abundance: NA; v_gene: TRBV5-6; j_gene: TRBJ1-6; CDR3nt: TGTGCCAGCAGCTTGGAGCCAGGGGATAAATCACCCCTCCACTTT; CDR3aa: CASSLEPGDKSPLHF
d_gene: TRBD1; len: 17; abundance: many; v_gene: TRBV5-1; j_gene: TRBJ1-1; CDR3nt: TGCGCCAGCGCATATTTACAGGGGGCGCTGACAAGGACTGAAGCTTTCTTT; CDR3aa: CASAYLQGALTRTEAFF
d_gene: TRBD1; len: 15; abundance: NA; v_gene: TRBV5-1; j_gene: TRBJ2-7; CDR3nt: TGCGCCAGCAGACTGGGGACAGGGATCTCCAACGAGCAGTACTTC; CDR3aa: CASRLGTGISNEQYF
d_gene: NA; len: 19; abundance: NA; v_gene: TRBV2; j_gene: TRBJ1-2; CDR3nt: TGTGCCGCTCCTCCCACGGGGGTAAGGATTAGGGGAGCCCACTATGGCTACACCTTC; CDR3aa: CAAPPTGVRIRGAHYGYTF
d_gene: TRBD1; len: 16; abundance: NA; v_gene: TRBV15; j_gene: TRBJ1-2; CDR3nt: TGTGCCACCAGCAGAGTGATAGGACAGGGAGTACCTGGCTACACCTTC; CDR3aa: CATSRVIGQGVPGYTF
d_gene: TRBD2; len: 14; abundance: NA; v_gene: TRBV5-1; j_gene: TRBJ2-2; CDR3nt: TGCGCCAGCAGACTAGCGGGGAACACCGGGGAGCTGTTTTTT; CDR3aa: CASRLAGNTGELFF
d_gene: NA; len: 15; abundance: NA; v_gene: TRBV6-5; j_gene: TRBJ1-2; CDR3nt: TGTGCCAGCCTGAAAGGGCCAGGGTGGGCCAATCGCTACACCTTC; CDR3aa: CASLKGPGWANRYTF
d_gene: TRBD1; len: 14; abundance: few; v_gene: TRBV9; j_gene: TRBJ1-3; CDR3nt: TGTGCCAGCAGCCGAGGGACAGATGGAAACACCATATATTTT; CDR3aa: CASSRGTDGNTIYF
d_gene: NA; len: 11; abundance: NA; v_gene: TRBV11-2; j_gene: TRBJ2-5; CDR3nt: TGTGCCAGCAGCCCCTCCGAGACCCAGTACTTC; CDR3aa: CASSPSETQYF
d_gene: NA; len: 14; abundance: NA; v_gene: TRBV5-8; j_gene: TRBJ1-4; CDR3nt: TGTGCCAGCAGCTCCGGACAGTTAAATGAAAAACTGTTTTTT; CDR3aa: CASSSGQLNEKLFF
d_gene: NA; len: 9; abundance: NA; v_gene: TRBV12-3/TRBV12-4; j_gene: TRBJ1-2; CDR3nt: TGTGCCAGCCGCGATGGCTACACCTTC; CDR3aa: CASRDGYTF
d_gene: NA; len: 18; abundance: many; v_gene: TRBV30; j_gene: TRBJ1-6; CDR3nt: TGTGCCTGGAGTTATACAGATTTCTCGAGCTCCTATAATTCACCCCTCCACTTT; CDR3aa: CAWSYTDFSSSYNSPLHF
d_gene: TRBD1; len: 16; abundance: NA; v_gene: TRBV2; j_gene: TRBJ1-6; CDR3nt: TGTGCCAGCAGGAAAGTTCGGACAGGGGGTAACTCACCCCTCCACTTT; CDR3aa: CASRKVRTGGNSPLHF
d_gene: TRBD1; len: 15; abundance: NA; v_gene: TRBV7-9; j_gene: TRBJ1-2; CDR3nt: TGTGCCAGCAGCTCGGGGACAGATGATCACTATGGCTACACCTTC; CDR3aa: CASSSGTDDHYGYTF
d_gene: NA; len: 13; abundance: NA; v_gene: TRBV5-8; j_gene: TRBJ1-1; CDR3nt: TGTGCCAGCAGCTTGACCTCCAGGGCTGAAGCTTTCTTT; CDR3aa: CASSLTSRAEAFF
d_gene: TRBD1; len: 16; abundance: once; v_gene: TRBV27; j_gene: TRBJ1-5; CDR3nt: TGTGCCAGCAGCAACTGGGACAGGGGGATAGATCAGCCCCAGCATTTT; CDR3aa: CASSNWDRGIDQPQHF
d_gene: TRBD2; len: 18; abundance: NA; v_gene: TRBV4-2; j_gene: TRBJ2-5; CDR3nt: TGTGCCAGCAGCCAAGAGGTGACTAGCGGGGGAACCAAAGAGACCCAGTACTTC; CDR3aa: CASSQEVTSGGTKETQYF
d_gene: TRBD1; len: 14; abundance: NA; v_gene: TRBV7-9; j_gene: TRBJ2-7; CDR3nt: TGTGCCAGCAGCTTAGTGTCAGGGGGCAGGGGGCAGTACTTC; CDR3aa: CASSLVSGGRGQYF
d_gene: TRBD1; len: 14; abundance: NA; v_gene: TRBV6-1; j_gene: TRBJ2-1; CDR3nt: TGTGCCAGCAGTGAAGCAAGGACAGGGAATGAGCAGTTCTTC; CDR3aa: CASSEARTGNEQFF
d_gene: NA; len: 15; abundance: NA; v_gene: TRBV5-4; j_gene: TRBJ1-3; CDR3nt: TGTGCCAGCAGCTTGGACAGGGCAGCAGGAAACACCATATATTTT; CDR3aa: CASSLDRAAGNTIYF
d_gene: NA; len: 15; abundance: NA; v_gene: TRBV6-1; j_gene: TRBJ2-7; CDR3nt: TGTGCCAGCAGTGAAGGGGGGGTATTGGGACCCGAGCAGTACTTC; CDR3aa: CASSEGGVLGPEQYF
d_gene: NA; len: 11; abundance: NA; v_gene: TRBV29-1; j_gene: TRBJ2-3; CDR3nt: TGCAGCTCCAGTTGGAGGGATACGCAGTATTTT; CDR3aa: CSSSWRDTQYF
d_gene: TRBD1; len: 17; abundance: few; v_gene: TRBV20-1; j_gene: TRBJ1-6; CDR3nt: TGCAGTGCTAGTCGACAGGGGAATCCGTCCTATAATTCACCCCTCCACTTT; CDR3aa: CSASRQGNPSYNSPLHF
d_gene: NA; len: 14; abundance: once; v_gene: TRBV30; j_gene: TRBJ2-1; CDR3nt: TGTGCCTGGAGAGTTGCTAGCTCCTACAATGAGCAGTTCTTC; CDR3aa: CAWRVASSYNEQFF
d_gene: TRBD1; len: 13; abundance: NA; v_gene: TRBV7-3; j_gene: TRBJ1-2; CDR3nt: TGTGCCAGCAGCCCGGACAGGGCCCATGGCTACACCTTC; CDR3aa: CASSPDRAHGYTF
d_gene: TRBD1; len: 15; abundance: NA; v_gene: TRBV9; j_gene: TRBJ2-7; CDR3nt: TGTGCCAGCAGCGTAACTGGACAGGGGGCCTACGAGCAGTACTTC; CDR3aa: CASSVTGQGAYEQYF
d_gene: NA; len: 12; abundance: NA; v_gene: TRBV30; j_gene: TRBJ1-3; CDR3nt: TGTGCCTGGGAGCCCCAGGGGAACACCATATATTTT; CDR3aa: CAWEPQGNTIYF
d_gene: NA; len: 14; abundance: once; v_gene: TRBV3-1/TRBV3-2; j_gene: TRBJ1-2; CDR3nt: TGTGCCAGCAGCCAAGGGCGACAGAGCTATGGCTACACCTTC; CDR3aa: CASSQGRQSYGYTF
d_gene: TRBD1; len: 15; abundance: NA; v_gene: TRBV7-9; j_gene: TRBJ1-2; CDR3nt: TGTGCCAGCACCTCAGGGGGTACCGGGCCGTATGGCTACACCTTC; CDR3aa: CASTSGGTGPYGYTF
d_gene: TRBD2; len: 18; abundance: NA; v_gene: TRBV2; j_gene: TRBJ2-3; CDR3nt: TGTGCCAGCAGTGAAGGAGTGTTGGCGGGGGGAGATAGAGATACGCAGTATTTT; CDR3aa: CASSEGVLAGGDRDTQYF
d_gene: TRBD1; len: 14; abundance: NA; v_gene: TRBV3-1/TRBV3-2; j_gene: TRBJ1-2; CDR3nt: TGTGCCAGCAGCCCGCCGGGACAGCTTTTGAGCTACACCTTC; CDR3aa: CASSPPGQLLSYTF
d_gene: TRBD1; len: 15; abundance: NA; v_gene: TRBV5-1; j_gene: TRBJ2-1; CDR3nt: TGCGCCAGCAGCTTGTCGCGGACAGGGTACAATGAGCAGTTCTTC; CDR3aa: CASSLSRTGYNEQFF
d_gene: NA; len: 13; abundance: NA; v_gene: TRBV7-9; j_gene: TRBJ2-7; CDR3nt: TGTGCCAGCAGCCCCCGCGGATGGGGCGGGCAGTACTTC; CDR3aa: CASSPRGWGGQYF
d_gene: NA; len: 15; abundance: NA; v_gene: TRBV19; j_gene: TRBJ1-5; CDR3nt: TGTGCCAGTAGTAATGAGGGCGGAGGCAATCAGCCCCAGCATTTT; CDR3aa: CASSNEGGGNQPQHF
d_gene: NA; len: 16; abundance: NA; v_gene: TRBV5-1; j_gene: TRBJ1-4; CDR3nt: TGCGCCAGCAGCTTGGGGGATTGGGGGCGCGGTGAAAAACTGTTTTTT; CDR3aa: CASSLGDWGRGEKLFF
d_gene: NA; len: 15; abundance: few; v_gene: TRBV19; j_gene: TRBJ1-3; CDR3nt: TGTGCCAGTAGTAACCAGGCCGACTCTGGAAACACCATATATTTT; CDR3aa: CASSNQADSGNTIYF
d_gene: TRBD2; len: 15; abundance: NA; v_gene: TRBV11-3; j_gene: TRBJ2-3; CDR3nt: TGTGCCAGCAGCTCTTCGGGACTACTCACAGATACGCAGTATTTT; CDR3aa: CASSSSGLLTDTQYF
d_gene: TRBD1; len: 14; abundance: few; v_gene: TRBV20-1; j_gene: TRBJ2-7; CDR3nt: TGCAGTGCTAGTAACAGGGGCCTTTCCTACGAGCAGTACTTC; CDR3aa: CSASNRGLSYEQYF
d_gene: NA; len: 14; abundance: many; v_gene: TRBV18; j_gene: TRBJ1-4; CDR3nt: TGTGCCAGCTCGTTAACAGGCCGGGATGAAAAACTGTTTTTT; CDR3aa: CASSLTGRDEKLFF
d_gene: NA; len: 15; abundance: NA; v_gene: TRBV4-1; j_gene: TRBJ1-3; CDR3nt: TGCGCCAGCAGCCAAGTTTATGTTCCTGGAAACACCATATATTTT; CDR3aa: CASSQVYVPGNTIYF
d_gene: TRBD1; len: 15; abundance: NA; v_gene: TRBV18; j_gene: TRBJ1-1; CDR3nt: TGTGCCAGCTCACCCGGGACAGCTCTGAACACTGAAGCTTTCTTT; CDR3aa: CASSPGTALNTEAFF
d_gene: NA; len: 13; abundance: once; v_gene: TRBV29-1; j_gene: TRBJ2-7; CDR3nt: TGCAGCGCCAAACTACAGGGATCCTACGAGCAGTACTTC; CDR3aa: CSAKLQGSYEQYF
d_gene: NA; len: 15; abundance: once; v_gene: TRBV14; j_gene: TRBJ2-3; CDR3nt: TGTGCCAGCAGCCAAGCCCGATCCCTAGCAGATACGCAGTATTTT; CDR3aa: CASSQARSLADTQYF